This TCR beta chain was sequenced in a study of T cell clonality in common variable immunodeficiency. General study findings and limits: Common variable immunodeficiency TCR beta sequences reportedly had fewer deletions and N-nucleotide insertions. TCRbeta clonality was increased in CVID versus healthy controls.

The germline CDR1 and CDR2 sequences are MNHEY and SVGEGT. The V and J ends lost 6 bases and 4 bases respectively, with 17 bases between them. The CDR3 sequence is 15 residues long. Using immunoSEQ multiplex PCR, the repertoire was profiled, and TCRdb retains in-frame clones only, with some absent. The sample gives roughly 12,000 clones, none seen only once, and the top ten clones hold around 7%. This clone was detected only a few times. Its antigen is still unknown. The CDR3 end lies 3 residues beyond the end of the read and is filled in from the germline J gene. Patients and controls were mostly of Caucasian heritage. Each donor provided about 4.5 to 8.5 ml of heparinized whole blood.

V and J are TRBV6-2 or TRBV6-3 and TRBJ2-3; D ambiguous. The TCR was taken from a human donor with common variable immunodeficiency. Sequences were obtained from peripheral blood mononuclear cells. The covered CDR3 bases are TGTGCCAGCAGCCGACTGAAGGTTAGGTCAGATACG. It yields the protein CASSRLKVRSDT. The complete CDR3 sequence is CASSRLKVRSDTQYF.